Each of the 13 T cell receptor beta chains below was sequenced from the same sample in a study of blood T cell repertoires in COVID-19. Using immunoSEQ multiplex PCR, the repertoire was profiled, and TCRdb retains in-frame clones only, with some absent. Of roughly 230,000 clones listed, 90% are singletons. Sequencing was carried out using peripheral blood. The receptors come from a woman in her fifties or sixties with COVID-19, enrolled during active disease.

The chain combines TRBV7-3 with TRBJ1-1, with D possibly being TRBD1 (6 bases). The ends were cut back, 5 bases at V and 1 base at J, with 14 bases in the middle. The CDR3 has 15 residues. Per the germline V gene, CDR1 is SGHTA and CDR2 is FQGTGA. The CDR3 nucleotides are TGTGCCAGCAGCCCAGTCCCGGGACAGAACACTGAAGCTTTCTTT. Translated: CASSPVPGQNTEAFF.

The chain links TRBV6-6 to TRBJ1-1; 8 bases map to TRBD1. After removal of 0 bases from V and 7 bases from J, the junction contained 10 bases not matched to a gene. The CDR3 length is 16 residues. The germline CDR1 and CDR2 sequences are MNHNY and SVGAGI (reference sequence). The CDR3 is CASSYSLTGVRGEAFF. The CDR3 DNA sequence: TGTGCCAGCAGTTACTCTTTGACAGGGGTAAGGGGTGAAGCTTTCTTT.

This chain joins TRBV9 and TRBJ2-7; 9 bases are shared with TRBD1. Germline CDR1 SGDLS, CDR2 YYNGEE. The CDR3 length is 14 residues. Germline trimming cut 0 bases from V and 6 bases from J; bases unmatched to any gene: 4. The CDR3 sequence: CASSVGTGGVEQYF. DNA of the CDR3: TGTGCCAGCAGCGTAGGAACAGGGGGCGTCGAGCAGTACTTC.

J is TRBJ1-5 and V is TRBV7-8; TRBD1 agrees at 8 bases. This CDR3 has 16 amino acids. The germline V gene has CDR1 SGHVS and CDR2 FQNEAQ. Germline trimming cut 5 bases from V and 2 bases from J; bases unmatched to any gene: 8. The CDR3 region has the DNA TGTGCCAGCAGCCCGCGGACAGGGATGGGCAATCAGCCCCAGCATTTT. Protein sequence: CASSPRTGMGNQPQHF. The whole variable domain, remainder taken from reference TRBV7-8 and TRBJ1-5, is GAGVSQSPRYKVAKRGQDVALRCDPISGHVSLFWYQQALGQGPEFLTYFQNEAQLDKSGLPSDRFFAERPEGSVSTLKIQRTQQEDSAVYLCASSPRTGMGNQPQHFGDGTRLSIL.

The V gene is TRBV7-6, the J gene TRBJ1-4; TRBD1 matches 7 bases. CDR1 SGHVS and CDR2 FNYEAQ come from the germline V gene. V shed 0 bases and J 7 bases; nucleotides not matched to a gene: 14. The CDR3 has 18 amino acids. In nucleotides, the CDR3 is TGTGCCAGCAGCTTAGCCCCCCGGGGCAGGGGGATGGCTGAAAAACTGTTTTTT. This gives the protein CASSLAPRGRGMAEKLFF.

This clone was observed a single time. The chain joins TRBV6-1 to TRBJ1-3; D unresolved. Trimming pared 2 bases from V and 0 bases from J, leaving 5 bases between. Per germline, CDR1 MNHNS and CDR2 SASEGT. The CDR3 consists of 14 residues. CDR3 loop: CASSERGSGNTIYF. The CDR3 nucleotides are TGTGCCAGCAGTGAAAGAGGCTCTGGAAACACCATATATTTT.

The chain employs TRBV5-1 and TRBJ1-2; D might be TRBD1 (5 bases). CDR1 and CDR2 from the germline V gene are SGHRS and YFSETQ. The CDR3 consists of 12 residues. With 5 bases removed from V and 3 bases from J, the gap between germline ends came to 8 bases. The CDR3 bases are TGCGCCAGCAGAGGGGCAGACTATGGCTACACCTTC. This sequence encodes CASRGADYGYTF. Drawing the rest from reference TRBV5-1 and TRBJ1-2, the complete variable domain is KAGVTQTPRYLIKTRGQQVTLSCSPISGHRSVSWYQQTPGQGLQFLFEYFSETQRNKGNFPGRFSGRQFSNSRSEMNVSTLELGDSALYLCASRGADYGYTFGSGTRLTVV.

This chain joins TRBV24-1 and TRBJ2-2, with TRBD1 matching 8 bases. Germline loops: CDR1 KGHDR, CDR2 SFDVKD. Trimming removed 7 bases from V and 5 bases from J; junction bases left unmatched: 8. This CDR3 contains 15 residues. CDR3 DNA: TGTGCCACCAGCTCAGGAGGACAGGGAACCGGGGAGCTGTTTTTT. Residues: CATSSGGQGTGELFF.

The chain recombines TRBV25-1 with TRBJ2-7; TRBD1 aligns across 8 bases. CDR3 length: 14 residues. The V and J ends lost 5 bases and 5 bases, in that order; junction bases with no gene match: 8. CDR1 MGHDK and CDR2 SYGVNS come from the germline V gene. The chain's CDR3 is CASSWGQDRDEQYF. In DNA, the CDR3 is TGTGCCAGCAGTTGGGGACAGGATCGGGACGAGCAGTACTTC.

This chain uses TRBV6-6 with TRBJ1-2; D ambiguous. Between the trimmed V and J ends, which lost 7 bases and 4 bases, there was a span of 16 bases. The CDR3 extends over 14 amino acids. Germline values: CDR1 MNHNY, CDR2 SVGAGI (reference sequence). CDR3: CASNLDGRSYGYTF. CDR3 bases: TGTGCCAGCAATCTGGACGGGAGATCCTATGGCTACACCTTC.

The chain uses TRBV5-6 and TRBJ1-6, with 7 bases that match TRBD1. CDR3 length equals 15 residues. The germline gives CDR1 SGHDT, CDR2 YYEEEE. V gave up 4 bases and J gave up 7 bases; unmatched junction bases: 8. The CDR3, as DNA: TGTGCCAGCAGCCCCTGGGGACAGAGAAATTCACCCCTCCACTTT. Residues: CASSPWGQRNSPLHF. Using reference TRBV5-6 and TRBJ1-6 for the parts outside the CDR3, the full variable domain is DAGVTQSPTHLIKTRGQQVTLRCSPKSGHDTVSWYQQALGQGPQFIFQYYEEEERQRGNFPDRFSGHQFPNYSSELNVNALLLGDSALYLCASSPWGQRNSPLHFGNGTRLTVT.

The J gene is TRBJ2-2, the V gene TRBV19; possibly TRBD1 for D (5 bases). The ends were cut back, 7 bases at V and 2 bases at J, with 11 bases in the middle. This CDR3 has 14 residues. Germline V gene data show CDR1 as LNHDA and CDR2 as SQIVND (reference sequence). The CDR3 here is CASIGASNTGELFF. DNA for the CDR3: TGTGCCAGTATTGGGGCCTCTAACACCGGGGAGCTGTTTTTT.

This sequence joins TRBV18 and TRBJ1-2; D is perhaps TRBD1 (5 bases). CDR3 length: 13 amino acids. V was clipped by 0 bases and J by 8 bases, with 10 bases between them. CDR1 is KGHSH, CDR2 LQKENI, per germline. For the CDR3, the DNA is TGTGCCAGCTCACCACCGTGGGGCGAGGGCTACACCTTC. This translates into CASSPPWGEGYTF.